A single sample is the source of the 20 T cell receptor beta chains below, sequenced in a study of regulatory T cells in long-lasting Graves disease. iRepertoire HTBI primers and Arm-PCR of CDR3 regions built TCR beta libraries. TCRdb itself ran the multiplex PCR reads through MiXCR, one entry per CDR3 protein. The sample has 420,000 or so distinct CDR3 sequences, around 17% seen once; the top ten hold 23%. Stated time point: newly diagnosed GD, antithyroid drugs for less than 3 months. Extracted PBMC RNA gave rise to the TCR library. This sample also appeared in a second study, on T cells in Graves' hyperthyroidism and ophthalmopathy.

The specimen comprised peripheral blood mononuclear cells (PBMCs), sampled at new diagnosis, from a patient treated with antithyroid drugs. The receptors shown here come from a woman between 18 and 29 years old with Graves disease.

As for this clonotype: A much bigger clone sits one base away, suggesting this may be a read error. This rearrangement joins TRBV15 to TRBJ1-1, with 8 nucleotides matching TRBD1. The germline V gene encodes CDR1 LNHNV and CDR2 YYDKDF (reference sequence). CDR3 length: 13 residues. CDR3 nucleotides: TGTGCCACCAGCTGGGACAGGAACATTGAAGCTTTCTTT. It is translated as CATSWDRNIEAFF. The full variable domain, in which reference TRBV15 and TRBJ1-1 provide the parts outside the CDR3, is DAMVIQNPRYQVTQFGKPVTLSCSQTLNHNVMYWYQQKSSQAPKLLFHYYDKDFNNEADTPDNFQSRRPNTSFCFLDIRSPGLGDTAMYLCATSWDRNIEAFFGQGTRLTVV.

There are many counts of this clonotype. The chain uses TRBV20-1 and TRBJ2-3, with 12 bases that match TRBD2. V was clipped by 5 bases and J by 2 bases; unmatched bases: 5. The CDR3 is made up of 15 amino acids. Germline assignment: CDR1 DFQATT and CDR2 SNEGSKA (reference sequence). In nucleotides, the CDR3 is TGCAGTGCTCAACTAGCGGGAGGAGTCACAGATACGCAGTATTTT. It translates to CSAQLAGGVTDTQYF.

Ten or more counts support this clonotype. The CDR3 here is CASSALAGGIFYEQYF. CDR3 in DNA: TGTGCCAGCAGCGCGTTAGCGGGAGGCATTTTTTACGAGCAGTACTTC. This rearrangement joins TRBV7-2 to TRBJ2-7; 10 nucleotides line up with TRBD2. The CDR3 contains 16 residues. The junction had 11 bases not matched to a gene; V was cut back by 5 bases and J by 4 bases. From germline, CDR1 is SGHTA and CDR2 FQGNSA.

This clonotype was counted only a few times. A much larger clone lies one base from this, so it may be a read error. The V call is TRBV20-1, the J call TRBJ2-7; TRBD2 matches at 10 bases. The CDR3 loop spans 16 amino acids. In germline, CDR1 is DFQATT, CDR2 SNEGSKA (reference sequence). The V gene end was trimmed by 0 bases and the J gene end by 2 bases; junction bases not matched to a gene: 7. The CDR3 nucleotides are TGCAGTGCTAGAGATCAGACTAGCGGGCGCGCCTACGAGCAGTACTTC. This encodes CSARDQTSGRAYEQYF.

Many counts were recorded for this clonotype. V is TRBV28 and J is TRBJ1-5; D call uncertain. Germline CDR1 is MDHEN and CDR2 is SYDVKM. The CDR3 is 14 residues long. Trimming took off 2 bases at V and 5 bases at J, with 10 bases between the two ends. The CDR3 sequence: CASSLNAEYQPQHF. The CDR3 DNA sequence: TGTGCCAGCAGTTTAAATGCAGAATATCAGCCCCAGCATTTT.

Regarding this clonotype: A read error may explain this, as a much larger clone is one base away. The chain links TRBV7-2 to TRBJ2-1, with 13 bases that match TRBD2. Near its end, the DNA agrees better with TRBJ2-5, so the J call may be wrong. The CDR3 runs 17 residues. Per the germline V gene, CDR1 is SGHTA and CDR2 is FQGNSA. CDR3 loop: CARSLGTSGTARETQYF. The CDR3 DNA follows: TGTGCCAGAAGCTTGGGGACTAGCGGGACTGCTAGGGAGACCCAGTACTTC.

About this clonotype: This clone may be a read error of a much larger clone one base away. This chain connects TRBV28 to TRBJ2-4; possibly TRBD2 for D (6 bases). The CDR3 consists of 11 residues. Germline loops: CDR1 MDHEN, CDR2 SYDVKM. The CDR3 loop reads CASSRGWGEFF. The CDR3 bases are TGTGCCAGCAGTCGGGGGTGGGGGGAGTTCTTC.

V and J are TRBV28 and TRBJ2-2; D gene ambiguous. The CDR3 contains 14 residues. Looked up from germline, CDR1 is MDHEN and CDR2 is SYDVKM. The V end lost 5 bases, the J end lost 1 base, and 8 bases lay between the germline ends. The CDR3 here is CASSKWGNTGELFF. The CDR3 DNA reads TGTGCCAGCAGTAAATGGGGGAACACCGGGGAGCTGTTTTTT.

This clonotype was picked up a small number of times. The rearrangement uses TRBV10-3 and TRBJ2-1; 8 bases align to TRBD2. The CDR3 covers 15 residues. With V trimmed by 10 bases and J by 3 bases, 11 bases remained unmatched. The germline V gene encodes CDR1 ENHRY and CDR2 SYGVKD. CDR3: CATSQAGVVYNEQFF. The CDR3 nucleotides read TGTGCCACCAGCCAAGCGGGGGTAGTCTACAATGAGCAGTTCTTC.

This clonotype was seen repeatedly, ten times or more. V and J are TRBV6-1 and TRBJ2-5, with TRBD2 as a possible D gene (6 bases). Germline loops: CDR1 MNHNS, CDR2 SASEGT. The CDR3 is 14 amino acids. V gave up 0 bases and J gave up 3 bases, with 8 bases separating them. CDR3 protein: CASSEARGKETQYF. The CDR3 DNA is TGTGCCAGCAGTGAAGCGCGCGGGAAAGAGACCCAGTACTTC.

V is TRBV27 and J is TRBJ1-2; no reliable D call. Germline-derived CDR1 and CDR2 are MNHEY and SMNVEV (reference sequence). This CDR3 comprises 12 residues. With 2 bases removed from V and 8 bases from J, the gap between germline ends came to 9 bases. CDR3 DNA sequence: TGTGCCAGCAGTTTAAATGGTGCGGGCTACACCTTC. It is translated as CASSLNGAGYTF.

The chain recombines TRBV20-1 with TRBJ2-2; D not certain. CDR3 size: 17 residues. CDR1 DFQATT and CDR2 SNEGSKA come from the germline V gene (reference sequence). V was trimmed by 6 bases and J by 4 bases, leaving 24 bases between them. The CDR3 DNA follows: TGCAGTGCCTCCGGTTTGCTCCACCGAACAACCACCGGGGAGCTGTTTTTT. Translating it yields CSASGLLHRTTTGELFF.

This clonotype was recorded many times. The chain joins TRBV27 to TRBJ1-1; D call uncertain. Per germline, CDR1 MNHEY and CDR2 SMNVEV (reference sequence). V was clipped by 5 bases and J by 0 bases, with 13 bases between them. This CDR3 comprises 15 residues. The DNA for the CDR3 is TGTGCCAGCAGTAGAGACGGGGATCTGAACACTGAAGCTTTCTTT. It codes for CASSRDGDLNTEAFF.

This clonotype was seen many times. The rearrangement links TRBV20-1 to TRBJ1-2; 7 nucleotides agree with TRBD1. Germline V gene sequence: CDR1 DFQATT, CDR2 SNEGSKA (reference sequence). V shed 6 bases and J 5 bases; nucleotides not matched to a gene: 9. This CDR3 contains 13 residues. The CDR3 DNA is TGCAGTGCAGAATACAGGGGAGGGTATGGCTACACCTTC. It codes for CSAEYRGGYGYTF.

This clonotype was seen a few times. The chain carries TRBV6-2 or TRBV6-3 and TRBJ2-2; maybe TRBD1 (6 bases). The V gene's germline CDR1 is MNHEY and CDR2 SVGEGT. The CDR3 runs to 16 residues. The V end was cut by 0 bases, the J end by 3 bases, with 11 bases between. The CDR3 coding sequence is TGTGCCAGCAGTTACTCGGGCAGGGGAGACACCGGGGAGCTGTTTTTT. Amino acids: CASSYSGRGDTGELFF.

This clonotype was counted between two and nine times. The J gene is TRBJ1-3, the V gene TRBV3-1, with a tentative D call TRBD1 (5 bases). The CDR3 has 15 amino acids. V lost 0 bases to trimming and J lost 0 bases, with 6 bases between them. The germline V gene has CDR1 LGHDT and CDR2 YNNKEL (reference sequence). Here the CDR3 reads CASSQEGHSGNTIYF. The DNA for the CDR3 is TGTGCCAGCAGCCAAGAAGGACACTCTGGAAACACCATATATTTT.

Of note for this clonotype: This may come from a read error, since a much larger clone is one base off. The gene calls are TRBV5-1 and TRBJ2-3; 9 bases agree with TRBD2. This CDR3 spans 20 amino acids. Germline CDR1 and CDR2: SGHRS and YFSETQ. CDR3 in amino acids: CANSLSLLREGQSHTDTQYF. The CDR3 nucleotides are TGCGCCAACAGCTTGAGTTTGTTGCGGGAGGGCCAATCACACACAGATACGCAGTATTTT.

This clonotype has a count of ten or more. The chain has TRBV6-1 and TRBJ2-1; 9 bases agree with TRBD1. Germline-derived CDR1 and CDR2 are MNHNS and SASEGT. The CDR3 spans 15 residues. The trim removed 6 bases at V and 6 bases at J, leaving 9 bases unmatched. The CDR3 coding sequence is TGTGCCAGCAGGAAACAGGGGGCGAAATCCAATGAGCAGTTCTTC. Translating it yields CASRKQGAKSNEQFF.

DNA for the CDR3: TGTGCCAGCAGGACCACCCGACAGGGATATTCCTACGAGCAGTACTTC. It is translated as CASRTTRQGYSYEQYF. The rearrangement uses TRBV7-9 and TRBJ2-7, with 7 positions matching TRBD1. Germline-derived CDR1 and CDR2 are SEHNR and FQNEAQ (reference sequence). V lost 6 bases to trimming and J lost 1 base; unmatched junction nucleotides: 12. This CDR3 comprises 16 residues.

This clonotype was observed many times. The chain carries TRBV7-9 and TRBJ2-1; TRBD2 matches 14 bases. CDR3 size: 20 residues. Looked up from germline, CDR1 is SEHNR and CDR2 is FQNEAQ (reference sequence). The V segment lost 5 bases and the J segment 9 bases; nucleotides outside the gene matches: 21. The CDR3 spells CASSPWVSHTTSGREGEQFF. CDR3 coding DNA: TGTGCCAGCAGCCCCTGGGTGTCCCATACGACTAGCGGGAGGGAGGGTGAGCAGTTCTTC.